This TCR beta chain was captured by sequencing in a study of neoadjuvant anti-PD-1 for oral cavity cancer. In the study overall: Patients without progression received a fourth nivolumab dose around day 43, then surgical resection on days 50-56.

Notes on the study in general: After neoadjuvant nivolumab, PBMC T cell clonality was significantly higher in non-responders than responders. Each response group had just three patients in TCR analyses.

The CDR3 consists of 17 residues. Per germline, CDR1 SGHRS and CDR2 YFSETQ. V was shortened by 0 bases and J by 2 bases, with 16 bases between the two germline ends. The time point here: after neoadjuvant nivolumab, at surgical resection. This clone appeared a few times. The antigen is not known. Method: immunoSEQ multiplex PCR; TCRdb's copy keeps in-frame clones and lacks some. The sample holds 30,000 or so clones; around four fifths are singletons and the top ten take about 3.4%. The specimen was PBMCs, collected after nivolumab (anti-PD-1) treatment. The TCR sequence derives from a person aged 40 to 85 with oral cavity squamous cell carcinoma. The chain recombines TRBV5-1 with TRBJ2-3, with D perhaps being TRBD1 or TRBD2 (5 bases each). The CDR3 bases are TGCGCCAGCAGCTTGGGGGGGACCGAAAGGTCCACAGATACGCAGTATTTT. It translates to CASSLGGTERSTDTQYF.